Each of the 17 T cell receptor beta chains below was sequenced from the same sample in a study of cytomegalovirus exposure and HLA in healthy donors. Primers for the PCR totalled 60 Vbeta and 13 Jbeta. Measured with immunoSEQ multiplex PCR; TCRdb has only the in-frame clones, and not every one. Among about 120,000 clones listed, 81% were seen once. Sequencing used PBMCs. These TCRs come from a woman younger than 45 in good health and CMV-seronegative.

This rearrangement joins TRBV11-1 to TRBJ2-3; 9 positions agree with TRBD1. Germline CDR1 is SGHAT and CDR2 is FQDESV (reference sequence). The CDR3 runs 15 residues. V shed 4 bases, J shed 4 bases, and the junction held 6 bases outside the gene matches. The DNA for the CDR3 is TGTGCCAGCAGCTCAGGACAGGGGCGCGCAGATACGCAGTATTTT. It translates to CASSSGQGRADTQYF. The variable domain in full, completed from reference TRBV11-1 and TRBJ2-3, reads EAEVAQSPRYKITEKSQAVAFWCDPISGHATLYWYRQILGQGPELLVQFQDESVVDDSQLPKDRFSAERLKGVDSTLKIQPAELGDSAMYLCASSSGQGRADTQYFGPGTRLTVL.

V usage is TRBV19 and J usage is TRBJ1-1; TRBD1 might be the D (6 bases). The germline CDR1 and CDR2 sequences are LNHDA and SQIVND (reference sequence). The CDR3 has 12 residues. Trimming took off 5 bases at V and 5 bases at J, with 9 bases between the two ends. This chain's CDR3 is CASSDRKTEAFF. As DNA, the CDR3 is TGTGCCAGTAGTGACAGGAAAACTGAAGCTTTCTTT.

The rearrangement links TRBV27 to TRBJ1-1; no reliable D call. Deletions cut 3 bases from V and 0 bases from J, with 5 bases between. CDR3 length: 13 residues. CDR1 is MNHEY and CDR2 is SMNVEV in the germline V gene (reference sequence). In DNA, the CDR3 is TGTGCCAGCAGTTTTTCTGTGAACACTGAAGCTTTCTTT. Protein product: CASSFSVNTEAFF.

Points on this clone: The junction differs from germline at one of its ends, possibly a read error. The gene calls are TRBV7-9 and TRBJ1-4; the D is unclear. The CDR3 runs 12 residues. CDR1 is SEHNR, CDR2 FQNEAQ, per germline (reference sequence). Here the CDR3 DNA reads TGTTCCAGCAGTAAAGCGGTCGAAAAACTGTTTTTT. It translates to CSSSKAVEKLFF.

V and J are TRBV19 and TRBJ1-2; D might be TRBD1 (6 bases). Trimming cost V 3 bases and J 2 bases, with 10 bases left between them. Germline CDR1 reads LNHDA; CDR2 reads SQIVND (reference sequence). This CDR3 region has 14 residues. The CDR3 spells CASSITTGNYGYTF. As DNA, the CDR3 is TGTGCCAGTAGTATCACTACAGGGAACTATGGCTACACCTTC.

The chain has TRBV11-2 and TRBJ2-5; the match to TRBD1 covers 8 bases. The germline V gene has CDR1 SGHAT and CDR2 FQNNGV. V lost 0 bases to trimming and J lost 3 bases; unmatched junction nucleotides: 12. The CDR3 runs to 18 residues. The CDR3 region has the DNA TGTGCCAGCAGCTTAGAAGTTCAGGGGGCGCTTAGTAAAGAGACCCAGTACTTC. Amino acid sequence: CASSLEVQGALSKETQYF.

In this sample, this clone turned up once. The V call is TRBV5-1, the J call TRBJ2-3; 11 positions match TRBD2. Germline values: CDR1 SGHRS, CDR2 YFSETQ. The CDR3 length is 16 residues. V shed 1 base and J 0 bases; nucleotides not matched to a gene: 1. CDR3 coding DNA: TGCGCCAGCAGCTTGAGGACTAGCGGGAGCACAGATACGCAGTATTTT. It specifies CASSLRTSGSTDTQYF.

In its sample, this clone ranks as large (0.1 to 1%). V usage is TRBV4-2 and J usage is TRBJ2-6; D not resolved. CDR1 and CDR2 (germline): LGHNA, YNFKEQ. This CDR3 region has 15 residues. Trimming took 0 bases from V and 0 from J, leaving 3 bases between them. The CDR3 DNA reads as TGTGCCAGCAGCCAAGACAACTCTGGGGCCAACGTCCTGACTTTC. Translation gives CASSQDNSGANVLTF.

V gene TRBV7-9 combines with J gene TRBJ1-5, with 8 bases fitting TRBD1. V shed 4 bases and J 2 bases; nucleotides not matched to a gene: 4. The germline CDR1 and CDR2 sequences are SEHNR and FQNEAQ (reference sequence). The CDR3 covers 15 residues. CDR3 protein: CASSSDREGNQPQHF. CDR3 coding DNA: TGTGCCAGCAGCTCGGACAGGGAGGGCAATCAGCCCCAGCATTTT.

The genes are TRBV5-1 and TRBJ1-4; 8 bases align to TRBD1. CDR1 and CDR2 from the germline V gene are SGHRS and YFSETQ. The CDR3 is 14 residues long. Trimming cost V 7 bases and J 2 bases; bases outside gene matches: 4. The DNA for the CDR3 is TGCGCCAGCGGACAGGGATTGACTAATGAAAAACTGTTTTTT. Protein sequence: CASGQGLTNEKLFF.

This chain uses TRBV11-2 with TRBJ2-5, with TRBD2 matching 11 bases. V was pared by 4 bases and J by 5 bases, with 15 bases of the junction left unmatched. The CDR3 loop spans 18 amino acids. CDR1 and CDR2 from the germline V gene are SGHAT and FQNNGV. CDR3 protein: CASSSDHELAGVRETQYF. CDR3 coding DNA: TGTGCCAGCAGCTCGGACCATGAACTAGCGGGAGTACGGGAGACCCAGTACTTC.

The J gene is TRBJ2-3, the V gene TRBV11-3, with D possibly TRBD1 on 7 matching bases. V was clipped by 8 bases and J by 0 bases, with 18 bases between them. CDR3 size: 16 residues. Germline assignment: CDR1 SGHNT and CDR2 YENEEA. CDR3 DNA sequence: TGTGCCAGCGGACTGGAGGGGGCATCGAGCACAGATACGCAGTATTTT. Protein sequence: CASGLEGASSTDTQYF. Drawing the rest from reference TRBV11-3 and TRBJ2-3, the complete variable domain is EAGVVQSPRYKIIEKKQPVAFWCNPISGHNTLYWYLQNLGQGPELLIRYENEEAVDDSQLPKDRFSAERLKGVDSTLKIQPAELGDSAVYLCASGLEGASSTDTQYFGPGTRLTVL.

The chain joins TRBV28 to TRBJ2-1, with TRBD2 matching 11 bases. Germline V gene sequence: CDR1 MDHEN, CDR2 SYDVKM. Trimming took 4 bases from V and 2 from J; bases not matched to a gene: 13. The CDR3 is 19 amino acids. CDR3 residues: CASSSIGTSGKKAYNEQFF. The CDR3 DNA reads as TGTGCCAGCAGTTCAATCGGGACTAGCGGAAAGAAAGCCTACAATGAGCAGTTCTTC.

V usage is TRBV9 and J usage is TRBJ2-3; unclear D gene. Germline V gives CDR1 SGDLS, CDR2 YYNGEE. Trimming took off 0 bases at V and 0 bases at J, with 5 bases between the two ends. This CDR3 contains 14 residues. CDR3 residues: CASSVVSSTDTQYF. The DNA of the CDR3 is TGTGCCAGCAGCGTAGTGAGTAGCACAGATACGCAGTATTTT. Combining the CDR3 with reference TRBV9 and TRBJ2-3 gives the whole variable domain DSGVTQTPKHLITATGQRVTLRCSPRSGDLSVYWYQQSLDQGLQFLIQYYNGEERAKGNILERFSAQQFPDLHSELNLSSLELGDSALYFCASSVVSSTDTQYFGPGTRLTVL.

In its sample, this clone was seen once. The DNA of the CDR3 is TGTGCCAGCAGCCCCCGGCGGCGGGATCAGCCCCAGCATTTT. Translating it yields CASSPRRRDQPQHF. V gene TRBV2 combines with J gene TRBJ1-5; D remains ambiguous. The length of the CDR3 is 14 residues. Germline CDR1 reads SNHLY; CDR2 reads FYNNEI. V was clipped by 6 bases and J by 5 bases, with 14 bases between them.

A single count supports this clone. V usage is TRBV28 and J usage is TRBJ1-6; no reliable D call. The V gene lost 7 bases and the J gene lost 2 bases, with 9 bases spanning the gap. This CDR3 has 14 residues. In germline, CDR1 is MDHEN, CDR2 SYDVKM. CDR3 in DNA: TGTGCCAGCACCGGGATCGCCTATAATTCACCCCTCCACTTT. It codes for CASTGIAYNSPLHF.

The chain uses TRBV5-1 and TRBJ1-2, with a tentative D call TRBD1 (6 bases). The CDR3 length is 15 residues. Germline loops: CDR1 SGHRS, CDR2 YFSETQ. V was cut by 3 bases and J by 0 bases, with 12 bases left in between. The CDR3 nucleotides read TGCGCCAGCAGCTCAAACAGGGAAGCTAACTATGGCTACACCTTC. Amino acids: CASSSNREANYGYTF.